These T cell receptor beta chains were read from a single sample in a study of CXCR3 chemokines and chemotherapy response in bladder cancer. TCRdb called the PCR reads again in MiXCR, with one record for every CDR3 protein. This sample carries 8,000 to 10,000 distinct CDR3 sequences, under 30% of them seen once, and the ten largest clones take 8.5% to 9%. Collection of the sample occurred from a patient whose treatment included neoadjuvant chemotherapy. The receptors shown here come from a human donor with bladder cancer that did not respond to neoadjuvant chemotherapy. Both conserved end residues are part of each CDR3. Expanded clones are given a class, and other clones once, few, many or no size at all.

clone size	V gene	J gene	CDR3 protein
few	TRBV20-1	TRBJ1-6	CSDRGTESSYNSPLHF
many	TRBV5-5	TRBJ2-7	CASSPRTGLNYEQYF
many	TRBV7-2	TRBJ2-7	CASSLVARAYEQYF
many	TRBV20-1	TRBJ1-5	CSAPLGGPQHF
many	TRBV30	TRBJ1-1	CAWRKVGSPTEAFF
large	TRBV6-6	TRBJ1-2	CASTILDGRNNYGYTF
medium-sized	TRBV7-2	TRBJ2-1	CASSSDRSSYNEQFF
many	TRBV6-2/TRBV6-3	TRBJ2-5	CASNLDPLIETQYF
medium-sized	TRBV19	TRBJ2-5	CASCPTRGAQETQYF
once	TRBV7-2	TRBJ2-3	CASSWGARRGDTQYF
medium-sized	TRBV29-1	TRBJ2-3	CSVTEIASTDTQYF
many	TRBV19	TRBJ1-5	CAIPPGRGRKDNQPQHF
medium-sized	TRBV7-2	TRBJ2-3	CASSPGLGTTLNTQYF
-	TRBV5-4	TRBJ2-1	CASSTGLAGGNEQFF
medium-sized	TRBV27	TRBJ1-2	CASMGASYGYTF
many	TRBV4-1	TRBJ1-2	CASSQDQGRWFGYTF
-	TRBV5-6	TRBJ1-1	CASRGGTGLMNTEAFF
many	TRBV20-1	TRBJ2-3	CSHRQGGSTDTQYF
many	TRBV27	TRBJ1-4	CASSFTGGLGTNEKLFF
many	TRBV6-5	TRBJ2-2	CASSLGLAGGQVTGELFF
many	TRBV9	TRBJ1-6	CASSVDSGGTNSPLHF
-	TRBV4-3	TRBJ1-6	CASSQASGGLLDSPLHF
medium-sized	TRBV5-6	TRBJ2-3	CASSLATDTQYF
-	TRBV20-1	TRBJ2-3	CSARDRQHSTDTQYF
many	TRBV12-3/TRBV12-4	TRBJ2-1	CASRRSRSYNEQFF
many	TRBV20-1	TRBJ2-5	CSAEGLAGASGETQYF
many	TRBV14	TRBJ2-1	CASSPAGASYNEQFF
medium-sized	TRBV13	TRBJ1-2	CASSLGTGGNGYTF
many	TRBV2	TRBJ1-1	CASSGQADTEAFF
many	TRBV7-2	TRBJ1-2	CASGKQGANYGYTF
-	TRBV6-6	TRBJ2-1	CASRPRGTLGGDEQFF
few	TRBV2	TRBJ1-1	CASRGLQGDTEAFF
many	TRBV12-3/TRBV12-4	TRBJ2-1	CASSPRVSLSYNEQFF
-	TRBV19	TRBJ2-1	CASSGAGAEQFF
many	TRBV20-1	TRBJ1-1	CSARGDANTEAFF
medium-sized	TRBV7-2	TRBJ2-3	CASSLGGTVARDTQYF
medium-sized	TRBV6-6	TRBJ2-7	CASRSDRDEQYF
many	TRBV6-2/TRBV6-3	TRBJ2-7	CASSYTLRGQTTYEQYF
-	TRBV6-2/TRBV6-3	TRBJ2-1	CASRPGGAYNEQFF
few	TRBV2	TRBJ2-1	CAVASGWGYNEQFF
many	TRBV5-6	TRBJ1-1	CASSLGFVNTEAFF
many	TRBV7-2	TRBJ2-5	CASSRSGAGGVETQYF
many	TRBV12-3/TRBV12-4	TRBJ2-1	CASSFRPNEQFF
many	TRBV16	TRBJ2-1	CASSLASGGYNEQFF
-	TRBV20-1	TRBJ1-5	CSLREGFNQPQHF
-	TRBV6-5	TRBJ2-2	CASSYGQGAGELFF
many	TRBV6-2/TRBV6-3	TRBJ2-7	CASTRGHSAVYEQYF
medium-sized	TRBV5-6	TRBJ2-3	CASSLRGTDTQYF
-	TRBV7-2	TRBJ1-3	CASSQVGLDLYNEQFFGPGNTIYF
many	TRBV6-5	TRBJ1-4	CASSYSLQGDEKLFF
medium-sized	TRBV7-2	TRBJ1-1	CASSLLVNTEAFF
medium-sized	TRBV15	TRBJ1-1	CATSRRDSEAFF
many	TRBV29-1	TRBJ1-2	CSVASQAYGYTF
many	TRBV5-5	TRBJ2-7	CASSQGQGSSYEQYF
medium-sized	TRBV7-3	TRBJ2-1	CASSFLGDNEQFF
many	TRBV12-3/TRBV12-4	TRBJ1-2	CASSKIQVDGYTF
many	TRBV18	TRBJ1-4	CASSPGGGAEKLFF
-	TRBV5-3	TRBJ2-5	CARRGEVAGARPHCTQYF
medium-sized	TRBV7-2	TRBJ1-6	CASKRVLGESPLHF
medium-sized	TRBV19	TRBJ1-2	CASTQGAYGYTF